Presented here are 6 T cell receptor beta chains from one specimen sequenced in a study of CD8+ T cells in alopecia areata. Treatment noted: oral pan-JAK inhibitor, 5-10 mg twice daily. cDNA serving as the sequencing template came from extracted, reverse transcribed RNA. TCRdb's copy holds only in-frame clones and misses some; the assay was immunoSEQ multiplex PCR. The sample comprises approximately 200,000 clones, roughly 60% of which are singletons, and 5.5% rests with the top ten. Sequences were derived from CD4+ T cells sorted from blood, sampled at week 24, from a patient treated with tofacitinib. The receptors stem from a human donor with alopecia areata.

The V and J genes are TRBV27 and TRBJ2-7; no clear D gene. The CDR3 covers 11 residues. Germline CDR1 MNHEY, CDR2 SMNVEV (reference sequence). V gave up 6 bases and J gave up 7 bases, with 10 bases separating them. The CDR3 DNA reads as TGTGCCAGCAGCTCTTTGGAAGAGCAGTACTTC. It specifies CASSSLEEQYF.

The chain combines TRBV30 with TRBJ2-1; D is ambiguous. Trimming took off 0 bases at V and 9 bases at J, with 9 bases between the two ends. The germline V gene has CDR1 GTSNPN and CDR2 SVGIG (reference sequence). The CDR3 contains 12 residues. The CDR3 nucleotides are TGTGCCTGGAGTGTACCGGTCGCTGAGCAGTTCTTC. Its protein product is CAWSVPVAEQFF.

The chain has TRBV25-1 and TRBJ2-1, with 7 bases that match TRBD1. With V trimmed by 5 bases and J by 0 bases, 4 bases remained unmatched. In germline, CDR1 is MGHDK, CDR2 SYGVNS. The CDR3 totals 15 residues. Here the CDR3 reads CASSLRQGSYNEQFF. For the CDR3, the DNA is TGTGCCAGCAGTCTTAGACAGGGCTCCTACAATGAGCAGTTCTTC.

This sequence joins TRBV28 and TRBJ2-7, with TRBD1 matching 9 bases. V shed 5 bases and J 6 bases; nucleotides not matched to a gene: 5. CDR3 length: 13 residues. Germline loops: CDR1 MDHEN, CDR2 SYDVKM. The CDR3 loop reads CASSIRTGAEQYF. CDR3 sequence (DNA): TGTGCCAGCAGTATCCGGACAGGGGCCGAGCAGTACTTC.

The chain employs TRBV19 and TRBJ1-5; D is unclear. Germline V CDR1 and CDR2: LNHDA, SQIVND (reference sequence). Trimming took 7 bases from V and 0 from J, leaving 10 bases between them. This CDR3 has 14 amino acids. For the CDR3, the DNA is TGTGCCAGTACGTCAGCATATAGCAATCAGCCCCAGCATTTT. Translation gives CASTSAYSNQPQHF.

Remarks on this clone: The junction departs from germline at one end; a sequencing error may be responsible. This chain joins TRBV20-1 and TRBJ2-5; maybe TRBD1 (5 bases). The germline gives CDR1 DFQATT, CDR2 SNEGSKA (reference sequence). The CDR3 has 8 residues. The CDR3, as DNA: TGCAGTGCTTCCCGACAGCACTTC. This gives the protein CSASRQHF.